This entry features one T cell receptor beta chain sequence. Its antigen remains unknown. The PCR used 60 Vbeta and 13 Jbeta primers. Sequencing was performed with immunoSEQ multiplex PCR; in TCRdb, only in-frame clones are kept and a portion is missing. The sample records some 150,000 clones, approximately 81% being singletons. The sample belongs to a study of cytomegalovirus exposure and HLA in healthy donors. Study in general: In terms of ancestry, the Caucasian-associated cluster contained 80% to 90% of the approximately 400 genotyped donors. Findings and limits, study-wide: Presence/absence analysis assumed near-uniform sequencing depth across donors.

Trimming left V 3 bases short and J 3 bases short, with 6 bases between. Germline lookup yields CDR1 SGHTA and CDR2 FQGNSA. The CDR3 spans 12 residues. The TCR originated in a woman aged 18-35 years in good health and CMV-seronegative. This rearrangement joins TRBV7-2 to TRBJ2-7; D remains unclear. The sequenced sample consisted of PBMCs. The CDR3 DNA is TGTGCCAGCAGCTTTTCTTTCTACGAGCAGTACTTC. As protein: CASSFSFYEQYF.